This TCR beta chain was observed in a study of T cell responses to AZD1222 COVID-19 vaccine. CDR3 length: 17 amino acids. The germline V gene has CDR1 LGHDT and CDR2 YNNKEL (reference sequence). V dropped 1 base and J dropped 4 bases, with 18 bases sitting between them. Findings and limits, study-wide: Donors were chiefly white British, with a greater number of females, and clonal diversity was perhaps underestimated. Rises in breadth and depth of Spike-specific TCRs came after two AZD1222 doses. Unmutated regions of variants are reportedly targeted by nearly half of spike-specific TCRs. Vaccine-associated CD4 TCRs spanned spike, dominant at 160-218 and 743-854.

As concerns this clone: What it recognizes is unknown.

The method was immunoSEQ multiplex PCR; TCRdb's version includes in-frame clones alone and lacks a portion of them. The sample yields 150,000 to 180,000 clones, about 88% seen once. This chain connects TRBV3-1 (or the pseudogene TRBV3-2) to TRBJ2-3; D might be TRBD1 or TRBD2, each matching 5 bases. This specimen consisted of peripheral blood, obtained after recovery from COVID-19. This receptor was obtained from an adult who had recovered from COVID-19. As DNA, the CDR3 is TGTGCCAGCAGCCAAGGGGGGAGTTCACCCCGTTCAGATACGCAGTATTTT. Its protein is CASSQGGSSPRSDTQYF.